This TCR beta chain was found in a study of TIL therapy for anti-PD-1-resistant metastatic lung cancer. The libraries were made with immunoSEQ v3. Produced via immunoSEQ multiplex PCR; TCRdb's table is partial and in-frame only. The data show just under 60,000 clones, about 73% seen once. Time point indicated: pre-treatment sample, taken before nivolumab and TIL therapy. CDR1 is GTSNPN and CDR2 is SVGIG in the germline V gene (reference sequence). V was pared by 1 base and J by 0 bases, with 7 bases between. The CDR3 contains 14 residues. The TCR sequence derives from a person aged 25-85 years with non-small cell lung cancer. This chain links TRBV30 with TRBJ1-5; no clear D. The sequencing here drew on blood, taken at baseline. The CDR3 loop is CAWSGRVSNQPQHF. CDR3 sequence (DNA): TGTGCCTGGAGTGGTCGAGTTAGCAATCAGCCCCAGCATTTT.